Listed below are T cell receptor beta chains from one sample, sequenced in a study of spatial heterogeneity in lung cancer. MiXCR, run by TCRdb on the 5' RACE reads, gives a single entry per CDR3 protein. The table shows about 48,000 distinct CDR3 sequences, with roughly 5.7% occurring only once. The source material was PBMCs, sampled at surgery. These receptors originate from a male donor with early-stage non-small cell lung cancer. CDR3s include the opening cysteine and the closing phenylalanine or tryptophan. The D gene is left open where the match is weak. Some rows mark clone size as missing; the rest say once, few, many or name a class of expanded clone.

clone size: many; V gene: TRBV7-2; D gene: TRBD1; CDR3 length: 16; J gene: TRBJ2-5; CDR3 protein: CASSLSGTGTQETQYF; CDR3 DNA: TGTGCCAGCAGCTTATCCGGGACAGGAACTCAAGAGACCCAGTACTTC
clone size: many; V gene: TRBV7-2; D gene: NA; CDR3 length: 14; J gene: TRBJ2-7; CDR3 protein: CASSPQTGTYEQYF; CDR3 DNA: TGTGCCAGCAGCCCACAGACAGGTACCTACGAGCAGTACTTC
clone size: many; V gene: TRBV29-1; D gene: NA; CDR3 length: 11; J gene: TRBJ2-1; CDR3 protein: CSVCTEDEQFF; CDR3 DNA: TGCAGCGTTTGTACAGAGGATGAGCAGTTCTTC
clone size: many; V gene: TRBV5-1; D gene: TRBD1; CDR3 length: 15; J gene: TRBJ2-7; CDR3 protein: CASSSWTGEYVEQYF; CDR3 DNA: TGCGCCAGCAGCTCCTGGACAGGAGAGTACGTAGAGCAGTACTTC
clone size: many; V gene: TRBV7-9; D gene: NA; CDR3 length: 14; J gene: TRBJ2-1; CDR3 protein: CASSLEGKRDEQFF; CDR3 DNA: TGTGCCAGCAGCTTAGAGGGTAAGCGCGATGAGCAGTTCTTC
clone size: many; V gene: TRBV12-3/TRBV12-4; D gene: NA; CDR3 length: 12; J gene: TRBJ2-5; CDR3 protein: CASSQGGETQYF; CDR3 DNA: TGTGCCAGCAGTCAAGGGGGAGAGACCCAGTACTTC
clone size: many; V gene: TRBV7-3; D gene: NA; CDR3 length: 14; J gene: TRBJ2-3; CDR3 protein: CASSFGSATDTQYF; CDR3 DNA: TGTGCCAGCAGCTTCGGTAGCGCCACAGATACGCAGTATTTT
clone size: few; V gene: TRBV5-1; D gene: TRBD2; CDR3 length: 15; J gene: TRBJ2-1; CDR3 protein: CASSPTSGSGSVQFF; CDR3 DNA: TGCGCCAGCAGCCCTACTAGCGGGAGTGGAAGTGTGCAGTTCTTC
clone size: many; V gene: TRBV5-4; D gene: TRBD1; CDR3 length: 19; J gene: TRBJ1-2; CDR3 protein: CASSLWGRGQGTRRLSYTF; CDR3 DNA: TGTGCCAGCAGCTTGTGGGGGCGGGGACAGGGGACACGTAGATTGAGCTACACCTTC
clone size: few; V gene: TRBV4-1; D gene: NA; CDR3 length: 16; J gene: TRBJ1-6; CDR3 protein: CASSQDEQAHNSPLHF; CDR3 DNA: TGCGCCAGCAGCCAAGATGAACAGGCACATAATTCACCCCTCCACTTT
clone size: NA; V gene: TRBV15; D gene: TRBD1; CDR3 length: 14; J gene: TRBJ2-5; CDR3 protein: CATSSGSGGETQYF; CDR3 DNA: TGTGCCACCAGCAGTGGATCAGGGGGAGAGACCCAGTACTTC
clone size: NA; V gene: TRBV6-2/TRBV6-3; D gene: TRBD1; CDR3 length: 15; J gene: TRBJ2-7; CDR3 protein: CASSTTGTGLYEQYF; CDR3 DNA: TGTGCCAGCAGTACCACCGGGACAGGGTTATACGAGCAGTACTTC
clone size: many; V gene: TRBV6-4; D gene: NA; CDR3 length: 14; J gene: TRBJ1-5; CDR3 protein: CASSLTGTEEPQHF; CDR3 DNA: TGTGCCAGCAGTCTTACCGGGACTGAAGAGCCCCAGCATTTT
clone size: NA; V gene: TRBV5-1; D gene: TRBD1; CDR3 length: 15; J gene: TRBJ2-1; CDR3 protein: CASSSADRAYNEQFF; CDR3 DNA: TGCGCCAGCAGCTCGGCCGACAGGGCCTACAATGAGCAGTTCTTC
clone size: many; V gene: TRBV28; D gene: NA; CDR3 length: 13; J gene: TRBJ1-3; CDR3 protein: CASSSSSGNTIYF; CDR3 DNA: TGTGCCAGCAGTTCCAGCTCTGGAAACACCATATATTTT
clone size: many; V gene: TRBV20-1; D gene: NA; CDR3 length: 16; J gene: TRBJ1-1; CDR3 protein: CSAPRTRNWVNTEAFF; CDR3 DNA: TGCAGTGCTCCCCGCACCCGAAACTGGGTGAACACTGAAGCTTTCTTT
clone size: few; V gene: TRBV7-2; D gene: NA; CDR3 length: 13; J gene: TRBJ2-7; CDR3 protein: CASGWGVAYEQYF; CDR3 DNA: TGTGCCAGCGGATGGGGAGTGGCCTACGAGCAGTACTTC
clone size: medium-sized; V gene: TRBV12-3/TRBV12-4; D gene: NA; CDR3 length: 15; J gene: TRBJ2-2; CDR3 protein: CASSLGDGGTGELFF; CDR3 DNA: TGTGCCAGCAGTTTGGGGGATGGTGGGACCGGGGAGCTGTTTTTT
clone size: many; V gene: TRBV15; D gene: TRBD1; CDR3 length: 13; J gene: TRBJ2-3; CDR3 protein: CATSRPGGDTQYF; CDR3 DNA: TGTGCCACCAGCAGACCAGGGGGAGATACGCAGTATTTT